This T cell receptor (beta chain) was recorded in a study of PD-L1 blockade in urothelial cancer. The CDR3 sequence is 14 residues long. Germline CDR1 is PRHDT and CDR2 is FYEKMQ (reference sequence). V was shortened by 6 bases and J by 2 bases, with 13 bases between the two germline ends. This table comes from immunoSEQ multiplex PCR, and its TCRdb copy is limited to in-frame clones, with some not included. This table holds about 84,000 clones, more than 75% found once. The number of samples from each patient was between 1 and 8, taken pretreatment and on-treatment. This specimen consisted of PBMCs, obtained around atezolizumab (anti-PD-L1) treatment. The receptor's source is a man in his 70s with urothelial cancer. The V gene is TRBV13, the J gene TRBJ2-5; D is undetermined. In DNA form, the CDR3 reads TGTGCCAGCAGGCTAGGTAGGCTGCAAGAGACCCAGTACTTC. Protein sequence: CASRLGRLQETQYF.